What follows are 20 T cell receptor beta chains derived from one specimen sequenced in a study of cytomegalovirus exposure and HLA in healthy donors. PCR involved 60 Vbeta and 13 Jbeta primers. The method was immunoSEQ multiplex PCR; TCRdb's version includes in-frame clones alone and lacks a portion of them. The sample shows some 200,000 clones, approximately 80% of them seen only once. Sequenced input: PBMCs. These receptors were taken from a young woman in good health and CMV-seronegative.

V and J are TRBV7-9 and TRBJ1-4, with D perhaps matching TRBD1 (6 bases). Trimming took 10 bases from V and 8 from J, leaving 17 bases between them. The CDR3 has 13 residues. Germline V lookup: CDR1 SEHNR, CDR2 FQNEAQ (reference sequence). The CDR3 sequence is CAIQGHEWEKLFF. In DNA form, the CDR3 reads TGTGCCATTCAGGGGCATGAGTGGGAAAAACTGTTTTTT.

The chain carries TRBV30 and TRBJ2-3; 14 bases map to TRBD2. Germline CDR1 and CDR2: GTSNPN and SVGIG (reference sequence). The CDR3 length is 16 residues. V shed 8 bases and J 4 bases; nucleotides not matched to a gene: 11. The CDR3 region has the DNA TGTGCCCGAGCCGGGACTAGCGGGAGCGGATCAGATACGCAGTATTTT. This translates into CARAGTSGSGSDTQYF.

This clone has only one observation. This chain uses TRBV4-3 with TRBJ2-3, with 8 bases fitting TRBD1. The junction had 10 bases not matched to a gene; V was cut back by 0 bases and J by 2 bases. CDR3 length: 18 residues. Per germline, CDR1 LGHNA and CDR2 YSLEER. The CDR3 DNA reads as TGCGCCAGCAGCCAAGACAGGGGGCAGGAAGGGTTCACAGATACGCAGTATTTT. This sequence encodes CASSQDRGQEGFTDTQYF.

The V gene is TRBV11-2, the J gene TRBJ2-4, with D unresolved. CDR3 length equals 12 residues. V was pared by 4 bases and J by 8 bases, with 9 bases between. CDR1 SGHAT and CDR2 FQNNGV come from the germline V gene. For the CDR3, the DNA is TGTGCCAGCAGCTCCCCCACGGACATTCAGTACTTC. Translation gives CASSSPTDIQYF.

The rearrangement links TRBV19 to TRBJ2-1, with 7 nucleotides matching TRBD2. Germline V gene sequence: CDR1 LNHDA, CDR2 SQIVND (reference sequence). This CDR3 is 22 amino acids long. V lost 0 bases and J lost 7; bases outside the gene matches: 27. The CDR3 sequence: CASSIEGTRGWAGDGQVNEQFF. The CDR3 DNA sequence: TGTGCCAGTAGTATAGAAGGGACCCGCGGGTGGGCGGGAGATGGCCAAGTTAATGAGCAGTTCTTC. Based on the CDR3 plus reference TRBV19 and TRBJ2-1, the full variable domain is DGGITQSPKYLFRKEGQNVTLSCEQNLNHDAMYWYRQDPGQGLRLIYYSQIVNDFQKGDIAEGYSVSREKKESFPLTVTSAQKNPTAFYLCASSIEGTRGWAGDGQVNEQFFGPGTRLTVL.

This clone was seen just once. The V call is TRBV10-3, the J call TRBJ2-5; 10 nucleotides agree with TRBD1. The V gene's germline CDR1 is ENHRY and CDR2 SYGVKD. There are 16 residues in the CDR3. Germline trimming cut 3 bases from V and 5 bases from J; bases unmatched to any gene: 9. CDR3 coding DNA: TGTGCCATCAGTGAAGTGACAGGGGGCGCGAGGGAGACCCAGTACTTC. The encoded protein is CAISEVTGGARETQYF.

This chain links TRBV27 with TRBJ2-7, with 8 bases that match TRBD1. The CDR3 length is 15 residues. Germline CDR1 reads MNHEY; CDR2 reads SMNVEV (reference sequence). With V trimmed by 6 bases and J by 5 bases, 12 bases remained unmatched. In nucleotides, the CDR3 is TGTGCCAGCAGACCCTTGGCCGGGACAGGAAACGAGCAGTACTTC. Its protein product is CASRPLAGTGNEQYF.

V gene TRBV27 combines with J gene TRBJ1-4; the match to TRBD1 covers 7 bases. CDR3 length: 14 residues. CDR1 and CDR2 from the germline V gene are MNHEY and SMNVEV (reference sequence). Trimming at V came to 6 bases and at J to 8 bases, leaving 9 bases not matched to a gene. CDR3 DNA sequence: TGTGCCAGCAGGCAGACAGGGACGGGAGAAAAACTGTTTTTT. Its protein product is CASRQTGTGEKLFF.

The rearrangement links TRBV4-1 to TRBJ2-1; 11 nucleotides align to TRBD2. This CDR3 is 18 amino acids long. CDR1 and CDR2 from the germline V gene are MGHRA and YSYEKL. V lost 0 bases and J lost 7; bases outside the gene matches: 11. CDR3 coding DNA: TGCGCCAGCAGCCAAGATCCGCCACTAGCGGGAGCGTCGAATGAGCAGTTCTTC. Residues: CASSQDPPLAGASNEQFF.

This clone appeared a single time. This rearrangement joins TRBV5-1 to TRBJ2-2; 8 positions match TRBD1. Trimming cost V 4 bases and J 0 bases; bases outside gene matches: 5. Germline CDR1 reads SGHRS; CDR2 reads YFSETQ. This CDR3 is built from 16 residues. CDR3 loop: CASSPTGGTNTGELFF. The CDR3 nucleotides read TGCGCCAGCAGCCCAACAGGGGGGACGAACACCGGGGAGCTGTTTTTT.

The rearrangement uses TRBV18 and TRBJ2-7; 11 bases match TRBD2. Germline CDR1 and CDR2: KGHSH and LQKENI. The V gene end was trimmed by 5 bases and the J gene end by 1 base; junction bases not matched to a gene: 4. The CDR3 sequence is 15 residues long. Here the CDR3 reads CASSATSGTSYEQYF. The CDR3 bases are TGTGCCAGCTCAGCGACTAGCGGGACGTCCTACGAGCAGTACTTC.

The chain carries TRBV19 and TRBJ2-7; possible D gene TRBD2, 6 bases. Trimming left V 0 bases short and J 2 bases short, with 14 bases between. Germline assignment: CDR1 LNHDA and CDR2 SQIVND (reference sequence). The CDR3 contains 16 residues. The CDR3 region is CASSIDHQRAAYEQYF. CDR3 nucleotides: TGTGCCAGTAGTATAGATCACCAGCGGGCCGCCTACGAGCAGTACTTC.

J is TRBJ2-2 and V is TRBV18; TRBD2 might be the D (6 bases). Trimming stripped 4 bases from V and 1 base from J, with 10 bases between. The length of the CDR3 is 15 residues. Germline V CDR1 and CDR2: KGHSH, LQKENI. The CDR3 bases are TGTGCCAGCTCACTAGCGGACGTGAACACCGGGGAGCTGTTTTTT. Its translation: CASSLADVNTGELFF.

In this sample, this clone turned up once. The V gene is TRBV19, the J gene TRBJ2-5; unclear D gene. The DNA end favors TRBJ2-7, so the J call may be wrong. The CDR3 extends over 15 amino acids. CDR1 and CDR2 (germline): LNHDA, SQIVND (reference sequence). CDR3 in amino acids: CASSIATHPTYEQYF. The DNA of the CDR3 is TGTGCCAGTAGTATCGCCACCCACCCAACCTACGAGCAGTACTTC.

This chain joins TRBV9 and TRBJ2-1; TRBD1 matches at 10 bases. The V segment lost 0 bases and the J segment 5 bases; nucleotides outside the gene matches: 23. This CDR3 region has 22 residues. From germline, CDR1 is SGDLS and CDR2 YYNGEE. DNA for the CDR3: TGTGCCAGCAGCGTAGAGGACCTGGAGGGACAGGGGATGGGACAGGCGGACAATGAGCAGTTCTTC. Protein sequence: CASSVEDLEGQGMGQADNEQFF.

The chain uses TRBV7-9 and TRBJ2-7; TRBD2 agrees at 14 bases. V dropped 4 bases and J dropped 1; count of bases not matched to a gene: 6. From germline, CDR1 is SEHNR and CDR2 FQNEAQ (reference sequence). This CDR3 has 17 residues. CDR3: CASSSGLAGVGSYEQYF. In DNA, the CDR3 is TGTGCCAGCAGCTCGGGACTAGCGGGAGTCGGATCCTACGAGCAGTACTTC. Full variable domain (remainder filled in from reference TRBV7-9 and TRBJ2-7): DTGVSQNPRHKITKRGQNVTFRCDPISEHNRLYWYRQTLGQGPEFLTYFQNEAQLEKSRLLSDRFSAERPKGSFSTLEIQRTEQGDSAMYLCASSSGLAGVGSYEQYFGPGTRLTVT.

The rearrangement joins TRBV19 to TRBJ2-1; 7 bases align to TRBD1. With V trimmed by 5 bases and J by 3 bases, 7 bases remained unmatched. This CDR3 is 15 amino acids long. CDR1 and CDR2 from the germline V gene are LNHDA and SQIVND (reference sequence). This CDR3 reads CASSPSQGNYNEQFF. The CDR3 nucleotides read TGTGCCAGTAGTCCATCACAGGGGAACTACAATGAGCAGTTCTTC.

CDR3 region: CASSIRDSLSYEQYF. The DNA for the CDR3 is TGTGCCAGCAGCATCCGGGACAGCCTCTCCTACGAGCAGTACTTC. This chain joins TRBV6-6 and TRBJ2-7, with 7 bases aligning to TRBD1. V lost 6 bases and J lost 0; bases outside the gene matches: 8. Germline CDR1 MNHNY, CDR2 SVGAGI (reference sequence). This CDR3 is 15 amino acids long.

The V and J genes are TRBV7-2 and TRBJ2-3; D is unresolved. This CDR3 has 16 amino acids. V lost 1 base and J 0 bases, leaving 11 bases between the germline ends. Germline-derived CDR1 and CDR2 are SGHTA and FQGNSA. CDR3 sequence: CASSLGSRSSTDTQYF. In DNA form, the CDR3 reads TGTGCCAGCAGCTTAGGGTCCAGGTCGAGCACAGATACGCAGTATTTT.

The chain carries TRBV30 and TRBJ1-2; D is unresolved. The CDR3 sequence is 14 residues long. From germline, CDR1 is GTSNPN and CDR2 SVGIG (reference sequence). Trimming removed 0 bases from V and 4 bases from J, with 12 bases in between. The CDR3 DNA is TGTGCCTGGAGTGTACTATCGACGGGCTATGGCTACACCTTC. This sequence encodes CAWSVLSTGYGYTF.